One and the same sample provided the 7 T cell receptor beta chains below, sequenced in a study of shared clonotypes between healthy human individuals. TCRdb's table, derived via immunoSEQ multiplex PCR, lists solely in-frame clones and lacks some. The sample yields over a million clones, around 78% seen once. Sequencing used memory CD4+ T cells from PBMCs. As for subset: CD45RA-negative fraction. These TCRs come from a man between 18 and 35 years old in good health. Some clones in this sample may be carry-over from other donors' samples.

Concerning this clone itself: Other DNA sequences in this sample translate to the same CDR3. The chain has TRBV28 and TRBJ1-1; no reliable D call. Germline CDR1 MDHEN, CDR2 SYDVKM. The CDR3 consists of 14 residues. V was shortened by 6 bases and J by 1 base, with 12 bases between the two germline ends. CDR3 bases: TGTGCCAGCAGCCCACTCGGAGGGAACACTGAAGCTTTCTTT. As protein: CASSPLGGNTEAFF.

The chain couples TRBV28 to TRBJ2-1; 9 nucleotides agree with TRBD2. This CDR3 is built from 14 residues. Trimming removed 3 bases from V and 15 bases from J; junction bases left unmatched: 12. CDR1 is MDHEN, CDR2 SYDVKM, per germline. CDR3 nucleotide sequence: TGTGCCAGCAGTTTCCTGACTAGCGGTGGAGAGGTGTTCTTC. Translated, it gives CASSFLTSGGEVFF. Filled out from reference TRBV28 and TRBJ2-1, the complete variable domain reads DVKVTQSSRYLVKRTGEKVFLECVQDMDHENMFWYRQDPGLGLRLIYFSYDVKMKEKGDIPEGYSVSREKKERFSLILESASTNQTSMYLCASSFLTSGGEVFFGPGTRLTVL.

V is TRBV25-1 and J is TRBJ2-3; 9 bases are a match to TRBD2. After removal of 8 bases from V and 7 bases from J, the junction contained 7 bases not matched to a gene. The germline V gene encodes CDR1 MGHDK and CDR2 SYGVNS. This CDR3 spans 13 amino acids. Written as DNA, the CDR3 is TGTGCCAGCTTGACTAGCGGATCGAATACGCAGTATTTT. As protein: CASLTSGSNTQYF. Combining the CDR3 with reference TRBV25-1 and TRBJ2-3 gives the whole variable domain EADIYQTPRYLVIGTGKKITLECSQTMGHDKMYWYQQDPGMELHLIHYSYGVNSTEKGDLSSESTVSRIRTEHFPLTLESARPSHTSQYLCASLTSGSNTQYFGPGTRLTVL.

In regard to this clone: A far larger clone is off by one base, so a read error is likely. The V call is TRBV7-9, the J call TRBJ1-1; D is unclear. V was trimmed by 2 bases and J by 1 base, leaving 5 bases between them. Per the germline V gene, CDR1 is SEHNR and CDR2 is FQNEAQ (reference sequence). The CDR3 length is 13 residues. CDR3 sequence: CASSLWENTEAFF. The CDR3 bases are TGTGCCAGCAGCTTATGGGAGAACACTGAAGCTTTCTTT.

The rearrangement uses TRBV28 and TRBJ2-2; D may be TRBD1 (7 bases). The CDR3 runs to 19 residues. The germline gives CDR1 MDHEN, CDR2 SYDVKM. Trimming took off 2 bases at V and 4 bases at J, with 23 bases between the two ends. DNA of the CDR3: TGTGCCAGCAGTTTACTCTTTAGACAGGGTCTAGCGTTCACCGGGGAGCTGTTTTTT. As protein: CASSLLFRQGLAFTGELFF.

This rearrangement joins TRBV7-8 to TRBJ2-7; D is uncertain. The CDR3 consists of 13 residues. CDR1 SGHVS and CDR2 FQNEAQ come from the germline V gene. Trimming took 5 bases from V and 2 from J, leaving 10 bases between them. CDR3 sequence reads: CASSPRNTYEQYF. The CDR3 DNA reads TGTGCCAGCAGCCCCCGAAACACCTACGAGCAGTACTTC.

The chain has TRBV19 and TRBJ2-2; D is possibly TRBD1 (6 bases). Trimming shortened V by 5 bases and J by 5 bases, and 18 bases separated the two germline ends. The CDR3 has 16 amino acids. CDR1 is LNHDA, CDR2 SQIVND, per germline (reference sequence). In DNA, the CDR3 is TGTGCCAGTAGTCCGATCTCAACAGGGAAGACCGGGGAGCTGTTTTTT. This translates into CASSPISTGKTGELFF.